This is a list of T cell receptor beta chains from one sample in a study of T cells in Graves' hyperthyroidism and ophthalmopathy. TCRdb re-called the multiplex PCR reads through MiXCR, storing one row per CDR3 protein. This sample yields 300,000 to 400,000 distinct CDR3 sequences, of which roughly a fifth are seen a single time; 50% to 65% belongs to the top ten. Sequencing used blood. The receptors derive from a woman aged 45-65 years with Graves' hyperthyroidism. CDR3s leave out the opening cysteine and the closing phenylalanine or tryptophan. The order of the fields is CDR3 protein, V gene, CDR3 length, clone size. Expanded clones are given a class, and other clones once, few, many or no size at all.

CDR3aa: ASHAGDYEQY
v_gene: TRBV6-1
len: 10
abundance: few

CDR3aa: ASSYGGEYGYT
v_gene: TRBV6-9
len: 11
abundance: .

CDR3aa: ASSLSPSGGQETQY
v_gene: TRBV7-3
len: 14
abundance: many

CDR3aa: ASSSPSGTGGGYEQY
v_gene: TRBV7-2
len: 15
abundance: .

CDR3aa: ASSLYPGQGGGNTEAF
v_gene: TRBV5-1
len: 16
abundance: many

CDR3aa: ASRASGGANTGELF
v_gene: TRBV28
len: 14
abundance: .

CDR3aa: SAREDRSNYGYT
v_gene: TRBV20-1
len: 12
abundance: many

CDR3aa: ASSLKQGQPQH
v_gene: TRBV3-1
len: 11
abundance: many

CDR3aa: ASSQKPTHAGLRDEQY
v_gene: TRBV3-1
len: 16
abundance: many

CDR3aa: SARNRNQPQH
v_gene: TRBV20-1
len: 10
abundance: .

CDR3aa: ASLDPALLNEQF
v_gene: TRBV7-9
len: 12
abundance: many

CDR3aa: ASSQDTGVWYNEQF
v_gene: TRBV3-1
len: 14
abundance: .

CDR3aa: ASMIGSSGNTIY
v_gene: TRBV3-1
len: 12
abundance: .

CDR3aa: ASSLEVGGYNEQF
v_gene: TRBV7-9
len: 13
abundance: few

CDR3aa: ASSDSGVDTQY
v_gene: TRBV6-4
len: 11
abundance: .

CDR3aa: ASSSSGQGAYEQY
v_gene: TRBV5-6
len: 13
abundance: many

CDR3aa: ASKRTATSEQY
v_gene: TRBV12-3/TRBV12-4
len: 11
abundance: .